These 29 T cell receptor beta chains share one sample of origin, sequenced in a study of T cells in Graves' hyperthyroidism and ophthalmopathy. Amplification targeted TCR beta CDR3 regions from RNA transcripts. During a first-round RT-PCR of the TCR CDR3, the HTBI primer set was used. TCRdb re-called the multiplex PCR reads through MiXCR, storing one row per CDR3 protein. Here the sample spans about 610,000 distinct CDR3 sequences, about 15% being singletons. Sequenced sample: blood. Every receptor here comes from a woman in her thirties or forties with Graves' ophthalmopathy.

The chain joins TRBV28 to TRBJ2-7; 9 bases line up with TRBD1. The CDR3 totals 14 residues. Germline CDR1 MDHEN, CDR2 SYDVKM. Trimming at V came to 7 bases and at J to 3 bases, leaving 7 bases not matched to a gene. The CDR3 region is CASTPGQGFYEQYF. The CDR3 DNA reads TGTGCCAGCACCCCGGGACAGGGATTCTACGAGCAGTACTTC.

This clonotype has at least ten counts. J is TRBJ1-1 and V is TRBV12-3 or TRBV12-4, with 9 bases fitting TRBD1. V was pared by 6 bases and J by 5 bases, with 7 bases of the junction left unmatched. The CDR3 totals 14 residues. In DNA, the CDR3 is TGTGCCAGCAGCCCTATGACAGGGGGTACTGAAGCTTTCTTT. Protein product: CASSPMTGGTEAFF.

This clonotype has only a few counts. The chain is built from TRBV4-1 and TRBJ2-2, with D perhaps matching TRBD2 (7 bases). Trimming removed 3 bases from V and 5 bases from J, with 25 bases in between. Per the germline V gene, CDR1 is MGHRA and CDR2 is YSYEKL. This CDR3 has 19 residues. This CDR3 reads CASSQTLLWGGGGTGELFF. CDR3 coding DNA: TGCGCCAGCAGCCAGACACTCCTCTGGGGGGGAGGGGGGACCGGGGAGCTGTTTTTT.

This clonotype was picked up many times. This chain uses TRBV5-1 with TRBJ2-7; 7 nucleotides align to TRBD1. Per germline, CDR1 SGHRS and CDR2 YFSETQ. V shed 4 bases and J 3 bases; nucleotides not matched to a gene: 7. The CDR3 is 14 residues long. Here the CDR3 DNA reads TGCGCCAGCAGCATCACCCCAGGGGGCTACGAGCAGTACTTC. Its translation: CASSITPGGYEQYF.

This clonotype was picked up many times. This chain joins TRBV20-1 and TRBJ2-7, with 11 bases that match TRBD2. The CDR3 has 15 amino acids. The junction had 4 bases not matched to a gene; V was cut back by 1 base and J by 2 bases. Germline V CDR1 and CDR2: DFQATT, SNEGSKA (reference sequence). In DNA form, the CDR3 reads TGCAGTGCTAGAGTGACTAGCGGGGCTGCCTACGAGCAGTACTTC. The encoded protein is CSARVTSGAAYEQYF.

This clonotype was picked up many times. The chain recombines TRBV28 with TRBJ2-2; 7 nucleotides line up with TRBD1. The length of the CDR3 is 16 residues. Germline V lookup: CDR1 MDHEN, CDR2 SYDVKM. Trimming removed 7 bases from V and 4 bases from J; junction bases left unmatched: 12. CDR3 amino acids: CASNPLGNRGTGELFF. DNA for the CDR3: TGTGCCAGCAACCCACTAGGGAACAGGGGCACCGGGGAGCTGTTTTTT. The whole variable domain, remainder taken from reference TRBV28 and TRBJ2-2, is DVKVTQSSRYLVKRTGEKVFLECVQDMDHENMFWYRQDPGLGLRLIYFSYDVKMKEKGDIPEGYSVSREKKERFSLILESASTNQTSMYLCASNPLGNRGTGELFFGEGSRLTVL.

This clonotype was observed many times. The rearrangement links TRBV19 to TRBJ2-7; 8 bases line up with TRBD1. Germline CDR1 and CDR2: LNHDA and SQIVND (reference sequence). The trim removed 6 bases at V and 6 bases at J, leaving 16 bases unmatched. The CDR3 runs 16 residues. CDR3 DNA: TGTGCCAGTAGCCCTTCGGTGGCAGGGGGCGCGTCCGAGCAGTACTTC. Protein product: CASSPSVAGGASEQYF.

This sequence joins TRBV7-9 and TRBJ2-7, with 9 bases that match TRBD2. With 3 bases clipped from V and 9 bases from J, the junction kept 9 bases outside the gene matches. Germline loops: CDR1 SEHNR, CDR2 FQNEAQ (reference sequence). The CDR3 runs to 14 residues. The CDR3 coding sequence is TGTGCCAGCAGCTTCGGGGGGACTAGCCCCGCGCAGTACTTC. It encodes CASSFGGTSPAQYF.

V and J are TRBV18 and TRBJ1-2, with D hard to call. V was trimmed by 2 bases and J by 0 bases, leaving 10 bases between them. The CDR3 has 15 residues. Germline CDR1 reads KGHSH; CDR2 reads LQKENI. CDR3 region: CASSPEAVSNYGYTF. The DNA for the CDR3 is TGTGCCAGCTCACCAGAGGCTGTTTCTAACTATGGCTACACCTTC. Together with reference TRBV18 and TRBJ1-2, the CDR3 gives the full variable domain: NAGVMQNPRHLVRRRGQEARLRCSPMKGHSHVYWYRQLPEEGLKFMVYLQKENIIDESGMPKERFSAEFPKEGPSILRIQQVVRGDSAAYFCASSPEAVSNYGYTFGSGTRLTVV.

In this sample, this clonotype turned up many times. The chain joins TRBV5-1 to TRBJ1-1, with 7 bases identical to TRBD1. Germline-derived CDR1 and CDR2 are SGHRS and YFSETQ. CDR3 size: 14 residues. Trimming at V came to 3 bases and at J to 4 bases, leaving 6 bases not matched to a gene. In DNA form, the CDR3 reads TGCGCCAGCAGCTCCACAGGGGTGGGCACTGAAGCTTTCTTT. Translation gives CASSSTGVGTEAFF.

Many counts were recorded for this clonotype. V usage is TRBV5-1 and J usage is TRBJ1-1, with 9 positions matching TRBD1. V was pared by 3 bases and J by 3 bases, with 3 bases of the junction left unmatched. The CDR3 runs 14 residues. Germline V gives CDR1 SGHRS, CDR2 YFSETQ. The CDR3 region has the DNA TGCGCCAGCAGCTCCGGGACAGGGTACACTGAAGCTTTCTTT. Amino acid sequence: CASSSGTGYTEAFF.

The rearrangement uses TRBV7-2 and TRBJ2-1; possible D gene TRBD2, 6 bases. This CDR3 contains 15 residues. Per the germline V gene, CDR1 is SGHTA and CDR2 is FQGNSA. V lost 0 bases and J 5 bases, leaving 11 bases between the germline ends. CDR3 in amino acids: CASSLAGSSNNEQFF. The CDR3 region has the DNA TGTGCCAGCAGCTTAGCCGGGAGCTCGAACAATGAGCAGTTCTTC.

This clonotype was counted ten times or more. The conserved final phenylalanine or tryptophan is absent from the CDR3, which likely points to a read error. The V gene is TRBV14, the J gene TRBJ1-2; D not certain. V lost 1 base to trimming and J lost 4 bases, with 10 bases between them. Germline CDR1 is SGHDN and CDR2 is FVKESK. The CDR3 is made up of 14 amino acids. CDR3 residues: CASSQAAGGYGYTL. In nucleotides, the CDR3 is TGTGCCAGCAGCCAAGCAGCTGGCGGCTATGGCTACACCCTC.

This clonotype was observed a few times. The V gene is TRBV9, the J gene TRBJ2-7, with a possible D match to TRBD2 (6 bases). The V gene lost 4 bases and the J gene lost 0 bases, with 14 bases spanning the gap. Germline CDR1 and CDR2: SGDLS and YYNGEE. CDR3 length equals 15 residues. For the CDR3, the DNA is TGTGCCAGCAGCAGAGGGGACTCAAGCTCCTACGAGCAGTACTTC. Amino acid sequence: CASSRGDSSSYEQYF.

This clonotype was picked up many times. The chain couples TRBV12-3 or TRBV12-4 to TRBJ2-7; 7 nucleotides match TRBD2. V lost 3 bases, J lost 6 bases, and 8 bases stayed unmatched. The CDR3 sequence is 14 residues long. Here the CDR3 reads CASSFAGEQIEQYF. The CDR3 nucleotides are TGTGCCAGCAGTTTTGCGGGAGAGCAGATCGAGCAGTACTTC.

In its sample, this clonotype was seen many times. The chain links TRBV6-5 to TRBJ2-4, with a tentative D call TRBD1 (6 bases). Germline lookup yields CDR1 MNHEY and CDR2 SVGAGI. The CDR3 covers 16 residues. The V end was cut by 2 bases, the J end by 3 bases, with 14 bases between. The CDR3 DNA reads TGTGCCAGCAGTTACGGGATAGGGGGAAGCAAAAACATTCAGTACTTC. Protein product: CASSYGIGGSKNIQYF.

The sample holds many counts of this clonotype. The chain couples TRBV28 to TRBJ2-7, with TRBD2 matching over 7 bases. With V trimmed by 5 bases and J by 11 bases, 15 bases remained unmatched. This CDR3 comprises 14 residues. Germline assignment: CDR1 MDHEN and CDR2 SYDVKM. CDR3 sequence (DNA): TGTGCCAGCAGTCGGGTCACTTGGGGGGGTAGTAAGTACTTC. Protein sequence: CASSRVTWGGSKYF.

The sample holds a few counts of this clonotype. The chain carries TRBV5-6 and TRBJ2-7; D is possibly TRBD2 (6 bases). CDR1 is SGHDT and CDR2 is YYEEEE in the germline V gene. Trimming removed 7 bases from V and 9 bases from J, with 26 bases in between. The CDR3 covers 15 residues. CDR3 sequence reads: CASGPTRDSVFLQYF. CDR3 DNA sequence: TGTGCCAGCGGCCCTACGCGGGACTCCGTTTTTCTGCAGTACTTC.

This clonotype was recorded at least ten times. This rearrangement joins TRBV6-2 or TRBV6-3 to TRBJ1-2; TRBD1 is a possible D gene (5 bases). The CDR3 covers 13 residues. Germline V gives CDR1 MNHEY, CDR2 SVGEGT. Trimming took off 2 bases at V and 4 bases at J, with 8 bases between the two ends. For the CDR3, the DNA is TGTGCCAGCAGTTACAGCGGGGGCTATGGCTACACCTTC. It encodes CASSYSGGYGYTF.

This clonotype was counted many times. The V and J genes are TRBV6-2 or TRBV6-3 and TRBJ1-2, with 9 nucleotides matching TRBD1. V was clipped by 8 bases and J by 8 bases; unmatched bases: 6. The CDR3 has 12 residues. Germline CDR1 and CDR2: MNHEY and SVGEGT. The CDR3 region is CASRTGALGYTF. CDR3 coding DNA: TGTGCCAGCCGGACAGGGGCATTAGGCTACACCTTC.

This clonotype has ten or more counts. The CDR3 is CASSPGTYGYTF. CDR3 DNA: TGTGCCAGTAGTCCTGGGACGTATGGCTACACCTTC. V is TRBV19 and J is TRBJ1-2; D is possibly TRBD1 (5 bases). Looked up from germline, CDR1 is LNHDA and CDR2 is SQIVND (reference sequence). The length of the CDR3 is 12 residues. V lost 5 bases and J 5 bases, leaving 9 bases between the germline ends.

With regard to this clonotype: It is unclear where the CDR3 begins or ends on the DNA, so no DNA is shown, and the CDR3 is as TCRdb lists it. This sequence joins TRBV24-1 and TRBJ2-3; TRBD1 is the table's D call, not checked against the DNA. The CDR3 is 15 residues long, ends included. CDR1 is KGHDR, CDR2 SFDVKD, per germline. The CDR3 region is CATSSSGQGPDTQYF.

The sample holds a few counts of this clonotype. The chain is built from TRBV7-9 and TRBJ2-7; D not resolved. Germline values: CDR1 SEHNR, CDR2 FQNEAQ (reference sequence). The CDR3 covers 12 residues. V lost 2 bases and J 5 bases, leaving 7 bases between the germline ends. The CDR3: CASSLQVNEQYF. DNA of the CDR3: TGTGCCAGCAGCTTACAGGTGAACGAGCAGTACTTC.

This clonotype was observed many times. This sequence joins TRBV27 and TRBJ2-2; D remains unclear. There are 15 residues in the CDR3. The V gene's germline CDR1 is MNHEY and CDR2 SMNVEV (reference sequence). V dropped 2 bases and J dropped 2 bases, with 9 bases sitting between them. The CDR3 reads CASSLSQQNTGELFF. As DNA, the CDR3 is TGTGCCAGCAGTTTAAGTCAGCAAAACACCGGGGAGCTGTTTTTT.

This clonotype has a handful of counts. The V gene is TRBV11-2, the J gene TRBJ2-7, with TRBD2 matching over 9 bases. The germline V gene has CDR1 SGHAT and CDR2 FQNNGV. With 1 base clipped from V and 0 bases from J, the junction kept 4 bases outside the gene matches. The CDR3 contains 16 residues. Here the CDR3 DNA reads TGTGCCAGCAGCTTAGTAGCTAGCGGGACCTCCTACGAGCAGTACTTC. It is translated as CASSLVASGTSYEQYF.

V and J are TRBV6-2 or TRBV6-3 and TRBJ1-5; 10 bases are a match to TRBD1. Germline assignment: CDR1 MNHEY and CDR2 SVGEGT. The CDR3 extends over 18 amino acids. J lost 6 bases, V lost 6 bases, and 17 bases had no gene match. CDR3 sequence reads: CASSRADRGALSGQPQHF. DNA for the CDR3: TGTGCCAGCAGCCGAGCGGACAGGGGGGCTTTATCGGGTCAGCCCCAGCATTTT.

This clonotype showed up many times. The J gene is TRBJ1-1, the V gene TRBV29-1; D not certain. Germline V gives CDR1 SQVTM, CDR2 ANQGSEA. V shed 3 bases and J shed 4 bases, with 12 bases lying between them. The CDR3 is made up of 13 amino acids. The CDR3 DNA is TGCAGCGTTGAGAGGATGGAGGCCACTGAAGCTTTCTTT. Protein: CSVERMEATEAFF. The full variable domain, in which reference TRBV29-1 and TRBJ1-1 provide the parts outside the CDR3, is SAVISQKPSRDICQRGTSLTIQCQVDSQVTMMFWYRQQPGQSLTLIATANQGSEATYESGFVIDKFPISRPNLTFSTLTVSNMSPEDSSIYLCSVERMEATEAFFGQGTRLTVV.

This clonotype was recorded at least ten times. The chain is built from TRBV28 and TRBJ2-7; possibly TRBD1 for D (5 bases). Per germline, CDR1 MDHEN and CDR2 SYDVKM. This CDR3 is 16 amino acids long. The V gene lost 6 bases and the J gene lost 4 bases, with 22 bases spanning the gap. CDR3 DNA: TGTGCCAGCAGCCCACACTTAACAGGCTTCGGGTACGAGCAGTACTTC. Translating it yields CASSPHLTGFGYEQYF. Complete variable domain (other parts from reference TRBV28 and TRBJ2-7): DVKVTQSSRYLVKRTGEKVFLECVQDMDHENMFWYRQDPGLGLRLIYFSYDVKMKEKGDIPEGYSVSREKKERFSLILESASTNQTSMYLCASSPHLTGFGYEQYFGPGTRLTVT.

In its sample, this clonotype was seen many times. The J gene is TRBJ2-5, the V gene TRBV14; D not resolved. The CDR3 is made up of 11 amino acids. Trimming pared 6 bases from V and 5 bases from J, leaving 7 bases between. Germline V gene data show CDR1 as SGHDN and CDR2 as FVKESK. CDR3 residues: CASSQRETQYF. The CDR3 DNA is TGTGCCAGCAGTCAGAGGGAGACCCAGTACTTC. The full variable domain, rest sourced from reference TRBV14 and TRBJ2-5, is EAGVTQFPSHSVIEKGQTVTLRCDPISGHDNLYWYRRVMGKEIKFLLHFVKESKQDESGMPNNRFLAERTGGTYSTLKVQPAELEDSGVYFCASSQRETQYFGPGTRLLVL.